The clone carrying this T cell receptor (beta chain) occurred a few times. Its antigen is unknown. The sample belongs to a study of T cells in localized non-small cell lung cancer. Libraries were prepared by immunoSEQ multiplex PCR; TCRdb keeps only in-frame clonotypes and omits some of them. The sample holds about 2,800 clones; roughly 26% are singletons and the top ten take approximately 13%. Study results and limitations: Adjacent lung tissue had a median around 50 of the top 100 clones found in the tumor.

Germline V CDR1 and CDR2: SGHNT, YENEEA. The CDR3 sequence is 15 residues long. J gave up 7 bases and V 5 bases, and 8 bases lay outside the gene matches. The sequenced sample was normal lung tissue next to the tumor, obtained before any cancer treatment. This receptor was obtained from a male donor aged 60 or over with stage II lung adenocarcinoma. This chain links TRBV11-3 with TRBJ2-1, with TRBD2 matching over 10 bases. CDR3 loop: CASSPTSGATNEQFF. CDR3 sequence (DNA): TGTGCCAGCAGCCCCACTAGCGGGGCGACGAATGAGCAGTTCTTC. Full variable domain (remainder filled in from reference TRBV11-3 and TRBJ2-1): EAGVVQSPRYKIIEKKQPVAFWCNPISGHNTLYWYLQNLGQGPELLIRYENEEAVDDSQLPKDRFSAERLKGVDSTLKIQPAELGDSAVYLCASSPTSGATNEQFFGPGTRLTVL.